A single sample is the source of the 10 T cell receptor beta chains below, sequenced in a study of cytomegalovirus exposure and HLA in healthy donors (dated by TCRdb to about 2017). To prepare the library, the immunoSEQ multiplex PCR assay was applied. For the multiplex PCR, a mixture combining 60 forward primers for TCR Vbeta segments and 13 reverse primers for TCR Jbeta segments was used. TCRdb limited this immuneACCESS table to in-frame rearrangements with V and J called. A share of clones is missing; checked studies link under half to unresolved V genes, and the rest is unexplained. The sample table contains roughly 130,000 clones; only one count was recorded for around 83% of them. 1% of the sample rests with the top ten. The material sequenced was PBMCs. These receptors were taken from a human donor in good health.

V usage is TRBV28 and J usage is TRBJ1-5; unclear D gene. Germline values: CDR1 MDHEN, CDR2 SYDVKM. Trimming removed 5 bases from V and 10 bases from J, with 15 bases in between. The CDR3 sequence is 13 residues long. The CDR3: CASSRDDRGPQHF. The CDR3 DNA reads as TGTGCCAGCAGTCGTGACGACCGGGGACCCCAGCATTTT.

The V and J genes are TRBV7-2 and TRBJ2-3, with 9 nucleotides matching TRBD2. Germline CDR1 SGHTA, CDR2 FQGNSA. V gave up 1 base and J gave up 4 bases; unmatched junction bases: 6. There are 16 residues in the CDR3. CDR3 sequence (DNA): TGTGCCAGCAGCTTAGTAGCGGGGGAGGTCCCAGATACGCAGTATTTT. Amino acids: CASSLVAGEVPDTQYF.

Written as DNA, the CDR3 is TGTGCCAGCGGGCTGGGGGCTACAGGGGGACCTCGTGACATTCAGTACTTC. This sequence encodes CASGLGATGGPRDIQYF. This chain links TRBV5-8 with TRBJ2-4, with TRBD1 identical over 8 bases. This CDR3 spans 17 amino acids. From germline, CDR1 is SGHTS and CDR2 YDEGEE. The ends lost 7 bases at V and 8 bases at J; junction bases unmatched: 20.

V and J are TRBV7-2 and TRBJ2-1; D remains unclear. The V gene's germline CDR1 is SGHTA and CDR2 FQGNSA. Deletions cut 0 bases from V and 8 bases from J, with 11 bases between. The CDR3 is made up of 14 amino acids. The CDR3 DNA reads TGTGCCAGCAGCTTAGCCCCGGGTGGGTATGAGCAGTTCTTC. Its protein is CASSLAPGGYEQFF.

The chain recombines TRBV10-3 with TRBJ1-2; D possibly corresponds to TRBD1 (6 bases). V lost 0 bases to trimming and J lost 4 bases, with 9 bases between them. This CDR3 spans 14 amino acids. CDR1 ENHRY and CDR2 SYGVKD come from the germline V gene. The CDR3 sequence: CAISESGGLYGYTF. The CDR3 region has the DNA TGTGCCATCAGTGAGTCGGGGGGGCTCTATGGCTACACCTTC.

The chain is built from TRBV5-5 and TRBJ2-7; tentatively, D is TRBD1 (6 bases). The V end lost 2 bases, the J end lost 7 bases, and 16 bases lay between the germline ends. The CDR3 spans 14 residues. Germline CDR1 and CDR2: SGHKS and YYEKEE (reference sequence). CDR3 in amino acids: CASSFYRVDREQYF. CDR3 nucleotides: TGTGCCAGCAGCTTCTACAGGGTGGATCGGGAGCAGTACTTC.

This clone was found once. The chain's CDR3 is CASRGGRVLRTQYF. CDR3 bases: TGTGCCAGCAGGGGAGGGCGGGTTCTGAGGACCCAGTACTTC. The V and J genes are TRBV11-1 and TRBJ2-5, with 7 bases aligning to TRBD2. The CDR3 is made up of 14 amino acids. Germline V gene data show CDR1 as SGHAT and CDR2 as FQDESV (reference sequence). V trimming: 6 bases; J trimming: 7 bases; junction bases outside the gene matches: 11.

V and J are TRBV5-5 and TRBJ1-1, with 7 nucleotides matching TRBD1. Unmatched junction bases numbered 14, after V lost 4 bases and J lost 8 bases. Germline V gene lookup returns CDR1 SGHKS and CDR2 YYEKEE (reference sequence). The CDR3 sequence is 15 residues long. The CDR3 sequence is CASSILPGTATEAFF. DNA for the CDR3: TGTGCCAGCAGCATCCTCCCCGGGACAGCAACGGAAGCTTTCTTT.

CDR3 bases: TGTGCCAGCAGCTTAGGAGGGTTGAACACTGAAGCTTTCTTT. The encoded protein is CASSLGGLNTEAFF. This chain links TRBV7-3 with TRBJ1-1, with unresolved D. CDR1 is SGHTA, CDR2 FQGTGA, per germline. With 2 bases removed from V and 0 bases from J, the gap between germline ends came to 7 bases. This CDR3 spans 14 amino acids.

The CDR3 is CASSDRLSGTAWVVYGYTF. As DNA, the CDR3 is TGTGCCAGCAGCGATCGACTTTCAGGGACAGCCTGGGTAGTCTATGGCTACACCTTC. V usage is TRBV21-1 and J usage is TRBJ1-2; no DNA check was done on the table's D call, TRBD1. TRBV21-1 is a pseudogene locus. This CDR3 contains 19 residues.